The clone carrying this T cell receptor (beta chain) appeared once. As yet, its antigen is unknown. Some clones are missing from TCRdb's copy, which holds only in-frame ones; the method was immunoSEQ multiplex PCR. Seen here are about 2.3 million clones, approximately 90% observed once, and the top ten hold approximately 0.39%. This specimen comes from a study of shared clonotypes between healthy human individuals. Study-wide background: CD4 naive and memory got three plates each, CD8 naive two, CD8 memory one. General study results and limits: Rarefaction exposed incomplete sorted-subset sequencing despite large depth.

Both subsets, CD45RA+ naive and CD45RA-negative memory, were split from the CD4+ cells. The sample taken for sequencing was naive CD4+ T cells from PBMCs. Subset defined: CD45RA+ positively selected. This TCR derives from a man between 18 and 35 years old in good health. Some clones in this sample may be carry-over from other donors' samples.

Here the CDR3 reads CSVSRTYEQYF. Here the CDR3 DNA reads TGCAGCGTTTCCAGGACTTACGAGCAGTACTTC. V usage is TRBV29-1 and J usage is TRBJ2-7; D might be TRBD2 (5 bases). The germline V gene has CDR1 SQVTM and CDR2 ANQGSEA. Trimming stripped 5 bases from V and 4 bases from J, with 9 bases between. This CDR3 has 11 residues.